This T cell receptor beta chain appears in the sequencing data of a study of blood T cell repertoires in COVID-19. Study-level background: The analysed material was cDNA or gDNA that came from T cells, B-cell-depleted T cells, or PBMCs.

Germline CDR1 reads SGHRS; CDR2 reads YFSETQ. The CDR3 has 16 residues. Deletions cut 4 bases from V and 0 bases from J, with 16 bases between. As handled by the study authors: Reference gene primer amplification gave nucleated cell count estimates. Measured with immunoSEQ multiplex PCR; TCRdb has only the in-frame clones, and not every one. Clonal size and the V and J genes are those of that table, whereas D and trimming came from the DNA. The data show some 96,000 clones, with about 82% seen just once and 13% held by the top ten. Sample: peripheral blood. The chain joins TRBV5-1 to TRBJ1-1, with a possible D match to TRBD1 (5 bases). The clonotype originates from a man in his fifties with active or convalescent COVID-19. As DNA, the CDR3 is TGCGCCAGCAGCGTGGAGGTGGACACCCTGAACACTGAAGCTTTCTTT. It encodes CASSVEVDTLNTEAFF.